These 25 T cell receptor beta chains were all obtained from the same sample, sequenced in a study of tumor and adjacent non-tumor tissue in lung cancer. A modified ARM-PCR protocol with three rounds of nested PCR amplified TCRbeta. TCRdb fed the multiplex PCR reads into MiXCR, producing one record per CDR3 protein. The sample records more than 85,000 distinct CDR3 sequences, 60% to 65% being singletons. RNA was extracted from bulk tissue without any cell sorting. Distant lung tissue was collected more than 3 cm away from the tumor edge. Sequenced material: distant non-tumor lung tissue. The receptors shown here come from a man between 60 and 75 years old with non-small cell lung cancer.

This clonotype was seen ten or more times. The V gene is TRBV29-1, the J gene TRBJ2-2; D perhaps matches TRBD1 (6 bases). The V gene's germline CDR1 is SQVTM and CDR2 ANQGSEA. There are 15 residues in the CDR3. Between the trimmed V and J ends, which lost 7 bases and 1 base, there was a span of 16 bases. For the CDR3, the DNA is TGCAGCGCTGCGGGTGGCAGGGGGAACACCGGGGAGCTGTTTTTT. It yields the protein CSAAGGRGNTGELFF.

As to this clonotype: This CDR3 is missing its conserved last phenylalanine or tryptophan, likely due to a read error. V is TRBV29-1 and J is TRBJ2-1, with 14 bases matching TRBD2. There are 19 residues in the CDR3. CDR1 SQVTM and CDR2 ANQGSEA come from the germline V gene. J gave up 5 bases and V 4 bases, and 16 bases lay outside the gene matches. The CDR3 nucleotides are TGCAGCGTTGTCGTGGCCGGGACTAGCGGGAGTATGATCCACAATGAGCAGTTCCTC. It yields the protein CSVVVAGTSGSMIHNEQFL.

The chain is built from TRBV20-1 and TRBJ1-1; D is uncertain. CDR1 DFQATT and CDR2 SNEGSKA come from the germline V gene (reference sequence). V was trimmed by 7 bases and J by 10 bases, leaving 16 bases between them. The length of the CDR3 is 11 residues. CDR3 loop: CSVEGSAGAFF. In DNA, the CDR3 is TGCAGTGTTGAAGGGAGCGCTGGAGCTTTCTTT.

This clonotype has at least ten counts. The chain recombines TRBV29-1 with TRBJ1-1; D uncertain. The V gene's germline CDR1 is SQVTM and CDR2 ANQGSEA. The CDR3 has 14 residues. Between the trimmed V and J ends, which lost 2 bases and 0 bases, there was a span of 10 bases. CDR3 DNA: TGCAGCGTTGAACCCCCCGGAGTGAACACTGAAGCTTTCTTT. This gives the protein CSVEPPGVNTEAFF.

Of note for this clonotype: A much larger clone lies one base from this, so it may be a read error. This CDR3 is CASSFLSSNTGELLF. CDR3 coding DNA: TGTGCCAGCAGCTTCCTGAGTTCCAACACCGGGGAGCTGTTGTTT. V and J are TRBV7-9 and TRBJ2-2, with TRBD2 as a possible D gene (5 bases). The CDR3 is made up of 15 amino acids. The germline CDR1 and CDR2 sequences are SEHNR and FQNEAQ (reference sequence).

This clonotype appeared many times. One base away lies a much larger clone, so this may be a sequencing read error. This chain links TRBV11-1 with TRBJ2-7; TRBD1 aligns across 8 bases. The CDR3 consists of 15 residues. Germline-derived CDR1 and CDR2 are SGHAT and FQDESV (reference sequence). CDR3 DNA sequence: TGTGCCGGCAGCAAGGGACAGGAATTCTCCTACGAGCAGTACTTC. It is translated as CAGSKGQEFSYEQYF.

As regards this clonotype: One base away lies a much larger clone, so this may be a sequencing read error. The rearrangement joins TRBV7-9 to TRBJ2-2; D is unclear. Germline assignment: CDR1 SEHNR and CDR2 FQNEAQ (reference sequence). CDR3 length equals 18 residues. This chain's CDR3 is CTSSPQPNLRANTGELFF. CDR3 nucleotides: TGTACCAGCAGCCCACAGCCAAACTTAAGGGCGAACACCGGGGAGCTGTTTTTT.

About this clonotype: One end of the junction is discordant with germline, which a read error may explain. V gene TRBV29-1 combines with J gene TRBJ2-7; possible D gene TRBD2, 5 bases. The germline V gene has CDR1 SQVTM and CDR2 ANQGSEA. The CDR3 length is 15 residues. CDR3 region: CSVEHATISSYEQYF. The DNA of the CDR3 is TGCAGCGTTGAGCACGCGACTATAAGCTCCTACGAACAGTACTTC.

A single count supports this clonotype. A read error may be the cause here, since a much bigger clone is one base away. The genes are TRBV5-1 and TRBJ1-1; 11 bases align to TRBD1. The ends lost 4 bases at V and 1 base at J; junction bases unmatched: 6. Germline V gene sequence: CDR1 SGHRS, CDR2 YFSETQ. There are 16 residues in the CDR3. Here the CDR3 reads CASSPGQGAKNTEAFF. CDR3 in DNA: TGCGCCAGCAGCCCTGGACAGGGGGCAAAGAACACTGAAGCTTTCTTT.

With regard to this clonotype: The junction departs from the called germline gene at one end, perhaps through a read error. The chain links TRBV11-1 to TRBJ2-7; D may match TRBD1 or TRBD2 (5 bases each). The germline V gene encodes CDR1 SGHAT and CDR2 FQDESV (reference sequence). The CDR3 has 14 residues. In DNA, the CDR3 is TGTGCCTGCAGCTTAGTGGGGACCTTCTCCGGACAGTACTTC. Translated: CACSLVGTFSGQYF.

On this clonotype: Just one base apart from a much larger clone, this may be a read error. The genes are TRBV5-4 and TRBJ2-2; tentatively, D is TRBD1 or TRBD2 (5 bases each). The CDR3 is made up of 15 amino acids. In germline, CDR1 is SGHNT, CDR2 YYREEE (reference sequence). The CDR3 DNA reads TGTGCCAGCAGCTTCAGGGCTGCGAACACCGGGAAGCTGTTTTTT. It encodes CASSFRAANTGKLFF.

This clonotype showed up just a few times. A much larger clonotype is one base distant, so this may be a read error. J is TRBJ2-1 and V is TRBV4-1; D remains ambiguous. Trimming cost V 7 bases and J 1 base, with 17 bases left between them. CDR3 length equals 16 residues. Germline V gene data show CDR1 as MGHRA and CDR2 as YSYEKL. DNA of the CDR3: TGCGCCAGCACAATTCAGTTTGGGATTTCCTACAATGAGCAGTTCTTC. Its protein product is CASTIQFGISYNEQFF.

On this clonotype itself: Just one base apart from a much larger clone, this may be a read error. This chain's CDR3 is CAGSAALDKNIQYF. The CDR3 DNA sequence: TGTGCCGGCAGCGCGGCACTGGACAAAAACATTCAGTACTTC. The gene calls are TRBV6-5 and TRBJ2-4; D ambiguous. Germline lookup yields CDR1 MNHEY and CDR2 SVGAGI. The CDR3 runs 14 residues.

This clonotype is a singleton in its sample. V is TRBV7-3 and J is TRBJ2-7; perhaps TRBD1 as D (6 bases). The CDR3 is made up of 14 amino acids. From germline, CDR1 is SGHTA and CDR2 FQGTGA. The V and J ends lost 3 bases and 2 bases respectively, with 11 bases between them. The CDR3 coding sequence is TGTGCCAGCAGCTTGAGGACAGTTCCCTACGAGCAGTACTTC. Its translation: CASSLRTVPYEQYF.

Turning to this clonotype: An end of the junction differs from the germline gene, which may be a read error. The chain joins TRBV29-1 to TRBJ2-7, with 8 positions matching TRBD1. The CDR3 has 13 residues. Looked up from germline, CDR1 is SQVTM and CDR2 is ANQGSEA. As DNA, the CDR3 is TGCAGCGTTCGGGTGACAGGGGCTGGCGAGCGGTACTTC. Its translation is CSVRVTGAGERYF.

V usage is TRBV4-1 and J usage is TRBJ1-5; no clear D. Looked up from germline, CDR1 is MGHRA and CDR2 is YSYEKL. The CDR3 is 15 residues long. Trimming took 1 base from V and 6 from J, leaving 13 bases between them. In DNA, the CDR3 is TGCGCCAGCAGCCAAGCTGATTTCAGGAGTCAGCCCCAGCATTTT. Translated: CASSQADFRSQPQHF.

With regard to this clonotype: Compared with germline, one end of the junction differs, possibly owing to a read error. This sequence joins TRBV11-1 and TRBJ2-7, with D perhaps being TRBD1 or TRBD2 (5 bases each). The CDR3 covers 14 residues. Germline CDR1 SGHAT, CDR2 FQDESV (reference sequence). In nucleotides, the CDR3 is TGCGCCAGCTGCTTAGAGGGGACCTTCTCCGATCAGTACTTC. Protein product: CASCLEGTFSDQYF.

This clonotype has ten or more counts. V gene TRBV5-8 combines with J gene TRBJ2-1; D unclear. CDR1 and CDR2 from the germline V gene are SGHTS and YDEGEE. V gave up 0 bases and J gave up 0 bases, with 16 bases separating them. The CDR3 loop spans 18 amino acids. The CDR3 coding sequence is TGTGCCAGCAGCTTGGAGGGTTCTGCCCCGAGCTCCTACAATGAGCAGTTCTTC. Its translation: CASSLEGSAPSSYNEQFF.

This clonotype has a single count. In this CDR3 the conserved last residue, phenylalanine or tryptophan, is missing, so a read error is likely. The V gene is TRBV29-1, the J gene TRBJ2-7; TRBD1 is a possible D gene (5 bases). V lost 1 base and J 3 bases, leaving 10 bases between the germline ends. This CDR3 is built from 13 residues. CDR1 is SQVTM, CDR2 ANQGSEA, per germline. CDR3: CSVEARGHYEQYI. The CDR3 coding sequence is TGCAGCGTTGAAGCGCGTGGACACTACGAGCAGTACATC.

The chain couples TRBV28 to TRBJ2-1; possibly TRBD1 or TRBD2 for D (5 bases each). With 4 bases removed from V and 8 bases from J, the gap between germline ends came to 15 bases. This CDR3 has 14 residues. Germline-derived CDR1 and CDR2 are MDHEN and SYDVKM. The CDR3 is CASSSAGTNDEQFF. The CDR3 nucleotides are TGTGCCAGCAGTTCGGCAGGGACGAACGATGAGCAGTTCTTC.

On this clonotype: At one end the junction does not follow the germline gene, possibly because of a read error. The chain combines TRBV5-4 with TRBJ2-5, with D perhaps assigned TRBD1 or TRBD2 (6 bases each). The CDR3 sequence is 15 residues long. Per the germline V gene, CDR1 is SGHNT and CDR2 is YYREEE (reference sequence). CDR3 loop: CTSSAQSGAAETQYF. As DNA, the CDR3 is TGTACCAGCAGCGCCCAGTCGGGGGCTGCGGAGACCCAGTACTTC.

A note on this clonotype: The junction differs from germline at one of its ends, possibly a read error. The genes are TRBV11-2 and TRBJ1-2; no clear D. From germline, CDR1 is SGHAT and CDR2 FQNNGV. The CDR3 covers 12 residues. The CDR3 coding sequence is TGTACCAGTAGCTTAGGTGACGGTGGCTTCACCTTC. Protein sequence: CTSSLGDGGFTF. Full variable domain (rest looked up from reference TRBV11-2 and TRBJ1-2): EAGVAQSPRYKIIEKRQSVAFWCNPISGHATLYWYQQILGQGPKLLIQFQNNGVVDDSQLPKDRFSAERLKGVDSTLKIQPAKLEDSAVYLCTSSLGDGGFTFGSGTRLTVV.

This clonotype has ten or more counts. This sequence joins TRBV4-1 and TRBJ2-2; D possibly corresponds to TRBD2 (6 bases). This CDR3 is 13 amino acids long. The V gene lost 4 bases and the J gene lost 5 bases, with 8 bases spanning the gap. CDR1 is MGHRA and CDR2 is YSYEKL in the germline V gene. CDR3 sequence (DNA): TGCGCCAGCAGCCGAGGAGGGACCGGGGAGCTGTTTTTT. Encoded protein: CASSRGGTGELFF.

With regard to this clonotype: The CDR3 end shows no conserved phenylalanine or tryptophan, and so a read error is likely. Because the CDR3's place on the DNA is in doubt, the DNA is left out and the CDR3 is given as listed by TCRdb. The chain links TRBV6-6 to TRBJ2-7. From germline, CDR1 is MNHNY and CDR2 SVGAGI (reference sequence). Counting both end residues, the CDR3 totals 13 amino acids. The CDR3 loop is CASSYSKGYEEYI.

Notes on this clonotype: One base away lies a much larger clone, so this may be a sequencing read error. Because the CDR3 is missing its conserved closing phenylalanine or tryptophan, this is likely a read error. V is TRBV5-5 and J is TRBJ2-6; 9 bases fit TRBD1. CDR3 length: 17 residues. J gave up 0 bases and V 4 bases, and 5 bases lay outside the gene matches. Germline V CDR1 and CDR2: SGHKS, YYEKEE (reference sequence). The CDR3 sequence: CASSLGTGSSGANVLTL. The CDR3 DNA is TGTGCCAGCAGCCTGGGGACAGGGAGCTCTGGGGCCAACGTCCTGACTCTC.